This TCR beta chain was obtained from a study of response to subunit inactivated influenza vaccine. General observations from the study: After each seasonal influenza vaccination, few new T cells are recruited, the authors suggested.

TCRdb independently ran MiXCR on the RT-PCR reads; one entry per CDR3 protein. The sample has 500,000 or so distinct CDR3 sequences; approximately 16% are singletons. This CDR3 has 13 residues. Trimming cost V 4 bases and J 2 bases, with 10 bases left between them. In germline, CDR1 is DFQATT, CDR2 SNEGSKA (reference sequence). As regards this clonotype: Its matching antigen is unknown.

The rearrangement joins TRBV20-1 to TRBJ2-3; TRBD2 might be the D (5 bases). Sequenced material: CD4+ T cells sorted from PBMCs, taken 23 to 25 months after vaccination. The sequence derives from a man aged 45 to 70 who received an inactivated influenza vaccine. The CDR3 region has the DNA TGCAGTGCTACGGAGCGGAACACAGATACGCAGTATTTT. Protein: CSATERNTDTQYF.